This T cell receptor (beta chain) came from a study of shared clonotypes between healthy human individuals. TCRdb keeps only in-frame clones here, not all; method: immunoSEQ multiplex PCR. Here the sample spans roughly 1 million clones, under 80% being singletons. Germline trimming cut 2 bases from V and 3 bases from J; bases unmatched to any gene: 5. There are 16 residues in the CDR3. Germline-derived CDR1 and CDR2 are KGHSH and LQKENI. Participating donors were healthy, HIV-negative adults free of recent acute infections or vaccinations. Nashville, Tennessee was home to all donors, who were Caucasian adults. Negatively enriched CD4+ T cells were divided by CD45RA into naive and memory.

The origin of this receptor is a man aged 18-30 years in good health. This sequence joins TRBV18 and TRBJ1-5; 9 bases align to TRBD1. Material for sequencing was memory CD4+ T cells sorted from blood. Subset of the sample: CD45RA-negative fraction. CDR3 residues: CASSPLGTGNNQPQHF. The CDR3 DNA sequence: TGTGCCAGCTCACCATTGGGGACAGGGAACAATCAGCCCCAGCATTTT.